This entry lists 32 T cell receptor beta chains sequenced from one sample in a study of shared clonotypes between healthy human individuals. Libraries were prepared by immunoSEQ multiplex PCR; TCRdb keeps only in-frame clonotypes and omits some of them. The sample yields roughly 1 million clones, about three quarters seen once. Source material: memory CD4+ T cells sorted from blood. Indicated subset: CD45RA-negative fraction. These TCRs come from a man aged 18 to 35 in good health.

V usage is TRBV5-1 and J usage is TRBJ2-1; D is possibly TRBD1 or TRBD2 (5 bases each). Trimming removed 0 bases from V and 3 bases from J, with 13 bases in between. The germline V gene encodes CDR1 SGHRS and CDR2 YFSETQ. The CDR3 consists of 16 residues. The CDR3 loop reads CASSLGGTQVYNEQFF. CDR3 nucleotides: TGCGCCAGCAGCTTGGGAGGGACCCAGGTCTACAATGAGCAGTTCTTC.

V and J are TRBV4-3 and TRBJ2-2; 9 bases match TRBD1. CDR1 is LGHNA, CDR2 YSLEER, per germline. J lost 3 bases, V lost 7 bases, and 6 bases had no gene match. The CDR3 totals 15 residues. Here the CDR3 DNA reads TGCGCCAGCAAAGCCGGGACAGGGTACACCGGGGAGCTGTTTTTT. Encoded protein: CASKAGTGYTGELFF.

The genes are TRBV7-9 and TRBJ1-1, with 8 bases aligning to TRBD1. The CDR3 spans 14 residues. The germline gives CDR1 SEHNR, CDR2 FQNEAQ (reference sequence). V was pared by 6 bases and J by 4 bases, with 7 bases of the junction left unmatched. The CDR3 region is CASRDRGGTTEAFF. The CDR3 coding sequence is TGTGCCAGCAGAGACAGGGGTGGGACCACTGAAGCTTTCTTT.

The J gene is TRBJ1-5, the V gene TRBV30; D uncertain. Per germline, CDR1 GTSNPN and CDR2 SVGIG (reference sequence). The CDR3 contains 14 residues. The ends were cut back, 1 base at V and 3 bases at J, with 10 bases in the middle. This chain's CDR3 is CAWSGEQNNQPQHF. CDR3 DNA sequence: TGTGCCTGGAGTGGGGAACAGAACAATCAGCCCCAGCATTTT.

Comments on this clone: This sample also contains other DNA sequences that code for the same CDR3. This chain uses TRBV6-5 with TRBJ1-2, with 7 bases identical to TRBD1. Germline V lookup: CDR1 MNHEY, CDR2 SVGAGI. The CDR3 extends over 11 amino acids. J lost 7 bases, V lost 7 bases, and 3 bases had no gene match. CDR3 amino acids: CASTSGGGYTF. In DNA, the CDR3 is TGTGCCAGCACTTCAGGGGGTGGCTACACCTTC.

This clone has a single count. The chain recombines TRBV6-5 with TRBJ1-3; D remains ambiguous. The V end lost 0 bases, the J end lost 4 bases, and 10 bases lay between the germline ends. Germline CDR1 and CDR2: MNHEY and SVGAGI. The CDR3 contains 15 residues. The CDR3 DNA reads as TGTGCCAGCAGTTACTCTGAAGAAACCGGAAACACCATATATTTT. This codes for CASSYSEETGNTIYF.

V gene TRBV7-9 combines with J gene TRBJ1-5; D remains unclear. CDR3 length: 14 residues. The germline V and J ends were trimmed by 5 bases and 5 bases, with 13 bases remaining between them. Germline V gene lookup returns CDR1 SEHNR and CDR2 FQNEAQ (reference sequence). CDR3 nucleotide sequence: TGTGCCAGCAGCGCTCTAGGGCGCGATCAGCCCCAGCATTTT. It is translated as CASSALGRDQPQHF.

V usage is TRBV5-1 and J usage is TRBJ1-4; 7 positions match TRBD1. This CDR3 is 16 amino acids long. J lost 6 bases, V lost 2 bases, and 10 bases had no gene match. Per the germline V gene, CDR1 is SGHRS and CDR2 is YFSETQ. The CDR3 is CASSLGYRDSYEKLFF. CDR3 nucleotides: TGCGCCAGCAGCTTAGGGTACCGGGACAGCTATGAAAAACTGTTTTTT.

The gene calls are TRBV9 and TRBJ2-1, with 10 bases fitting TRBD2. Trimming at V came to 3 bases and at J to 4 bases, leaving 7 bases not matched to a gene. This CDR3 is 16 amino acids long. Germline assignment: CDR1 SGDLS and CDR2 YYNGEE. The CDR3 reads CASSALAGGSYNEQFF. Here the CDR3 DNA reads TGTGCCAGCAGCGCGTTAGCGGGAGGTTCGTACAATGAGCAGTTCTTC.

CDR3 coding DNA: TGTGCCAGTAGTATGGGGCATTTACCCCTCCACTTT. Its translation: CASSMGHLPLHF. The genes are TRBV19 and TRBJ1-6; maybe TRBD1 (5 bases). The CDR3 is 12 amino acids. Trimming took 3 bases from V and 12 from J, leaving 9 bases between them. Germline V gene lookup returns CDR1 LNHDA and CDR2 SQIVND (reference sequence).

The rearrangement uses TRBV5-1 and TRBJ2-1, with 9 nucleotides matching TRBD2. There are 16 residues in the CDR3. Per the germline V gene, CDR1 is SGHRS and CDR2 is YFSETQ. J gave up 8 bases and V 1 base, and 10 bases lay outside the gene matches. The CDR3 loop is CASSLLGVAGDHEQFF. CDR3 sequence (DNA): TGCGCCAGCAGCTTGTTAGGAGTAGCGGGAGACCATGAGCAGTTCTTC. Combining the CDR3 with reference TRBV5-1 and TRBJ2-1 gives the whole variable domain KAGVTQTPRYLIKTRGQQVTLSCSPISGHRSVSWYQQTPGQGLQFLFEYFSETQRNKGNFPGRFSGRQFSNSRSEMNVSTLELGDSALYLCASSLLGVAGDHEQFFGPGTRLTVL.

The chain combines TRBV7-8 with TRBJ2-7; tentative D call: TRBD1 (6 bases). Germline V gene lookup returns CDR1 SGHVS and CDR2 FQNEAQ. V was pared by 5 bases and J by 6 bases, with 20 bases between. There are 15 residues in the CDR3. The CDR3 region is CASSPFSQGTREQYF. The CDR3 nucleotides read TGTGCCAGCAGCCCGTTTTCACAGGGAACACGCGAGCAGTACTTC.

The rearrangement links TRBV7-9 to TRBJ2-5; D gene uncertain. The better agreement between TRBJ2-7 and the DNA end casts doubt on the J call. Germline CDR1 reads SEHNR; CDR2 reads FQNEAQ (reference sequence). The CDR3 has 13 residues. Here the CDR3 reads CASSEMQGYEQYF. The CDR3 nucleotides read TGTGCCAGCAGCGAGATGCAAGGCTACGAGCAGTACTTC.

This clone was recorded at least ten times. The chain recombines TRBV11-2 with TRBJ2-6, with D unresolved. Germline assignment: CDR1 SGHAT and CDR2 FQNNGV. This CDR3 region has 15 residues. V was pared by 0 bases and J by 2 bases, with 5 bases between. As DNA, the CDR3 is TGTGCCAGCAGCTTAGATAAGACTGGGGCCAACGTCCTGACTTTC. Its protein is CASSLDKTGANVLTF.

The chain recombines TRBV27 with TRBJ1-1; D gene ambiguous. CDR1 and CDR2 (germline): MNHEY, SMNVEV (reference sequence). Trimming shortened V by 3 bases and J by 0 bases, and 8 bases separated the two germline ends. This CDR3 is 14 amino acids long. CDR3 sequence reads: CASSFLPMNTEAFF. Written as DNA, the CDR3 is TGTGCCAGCAGTTTTTTGCCGATGAACACTGAAGCTTTCTTT.

The chain uses TRBV7-9 and TRBJ2-1, with a weak D call TRBD1 (6 bases). Germline V gene data show CDR1 as SEHNR and CDR2 as FQNEAQ (reference sequence). The CDR3 has 15 residues. V was cut by 4 bases and J by 2 bases, with 12 bases left in between. CDR3: CASSSFRGPYNEQFF. The CDR3, as DNA: TGTGCCAGCAGCTCCTTCAGGGGCCCCTACAATGAGCAGTTCTTC. The full variable domain, in which reference TRBV7-9 and TRBJ2-1 provide the parts outside the CDR3, is DTGVSQNPRHKITKRGQNVTFRCDPISEHNRLYWYRQTLGQGPEFLTYFQNEAQLEKSRLLSDRFSAERPKGSFSTLEIQRTEQGDSAMYLCASSSFRGPYNEQFFGPGTRLTVL.

V gene TRBV4-1 combines with J gene TRBJ1-2, with no clear D. Trimming removed 1 base from V and 0 bases from J, with 9 bases in between. The CDR3 sequence is 15 residues long. Germline V gene lookup returns CDR1 MGHRA and CDR2 YSYEKL. CDR3: CASSQVAETNYGYTF. In DNA form, the CDR3 reads TGCGCCAGCAGCCAAGTGGCGGAAACTAACTATGGCTACACCTTC.

The chain combines TRBV5-1 with TRBJ2-5, with D possibly TRBD1 on 6 matching bases. Germline loops: CDR1 SGHRS, CDR2 YFSETQ. The CDR3 runs 15 residues. V dropped 0 bases and J dropped 5 bases, with 14 bases sitting between them. The CDR3 loop reads CASSLAGGSFETQYF. Here the CDR3 DNA reads TGCGCCAGCAGCTTGGCTGGGGGCAGTTTTGAGACCCAGTACTTC.

This clone has a handful of counts. The chain recombines TRBV9 with TRBJ2-7; 8 positions agree with TRBD1. Germline V lookup: CDR1 SGDLS, CDR2 YYNGEE. CDR3 length: 15 amino acids. V lost 0 bases and J lost 6; bases outside the gene matches: 8. This chain's CDR3 is CASSVAETGEGEQYF. CDR3 sequence (DNA): TGTGCCAGCAGCGTAGCGGAGACAGGGGAAGGCGAGCAGTACTTC.

This sequence joins TRBV6-1 and TRBJ1-5; no clear D gene. The CDR3 runs 15 residues. V lost 4 bases, J lost 0 bases, and 10 bases lay in between. Germline values: CDR1 MNHNS, CDR2 SASEGT. CDR3 sequence reads: CASSGPAYSNQPQHF. CDR3 in DNA: TGTGCCAGCAGTGGACCGGCTTATAGCAATCAGCCCCAGCATTTT.

This clone was picked up a small number of times. The rearrangement links TRBV19 to TRBJ2-2; TRBD1 matches at 7 bases. The CDR3 spans 20 residues. Germline CDR1 is LNHDA and CDR2 is SQIVND (reference sequence). J gave up 5 bases and V 4 bases, and 22 bases lay outside the gene matches. The CDR3 nucleotides read TGTGCCAGTAGTACCTCCGACAGGGTTAAGCCCCAGGCGAGGACCGGGGAGCTGTTTTTT. Translating gives CASSTSDRVKPQARTGELFF.

Details on this clone: Distinct nucleotide sequences in the sample also encode this CDR3. The chain uses TRBV5-1 and TRBJ2-7; D not certain. There are 15 residues in the CDR3. Germline-derived CDR1 and CDR2 are SGHRS and YFSETQ. V gave up 0 bases and J gave up 1 base, with 11 bases separating them. The DNA for the CDR3 is TGCGCCAGCAGCTTGGGTGGTCTTATTTCCTACGAGCAGTACTTC. It encodes CASSLGGLISYEQYF.

CDR3 DNA: TGTGCCAGCAGTCCCTTTAACGGGCCAAACACCGGGGAGCTGTTTTTT. Translated, it gives CASSPFNGPNTGELFF. V gene TRBV25-1 combines with J gene TRBJ2-2; the D is unclear. Germline V lookup: CDR1 MGHDK, CDR2 SYGVNS. Trimming took off 5 bases at V and 2 bases at J, with 15 bases between the two ends. CDR3 length equals 16 residues.

A word on this clone: A far larger clone is only one base removed, so a read error is likely. This sample includes further DNA sequences coding for the same CDR3. The rearrangement joins TRBV10-3 to TRBJ1-2, with 8 bases matching TRBD1. The CDR3 loop spans 14 amino acids. Germline V CDR1 and CDR2: ENHRY, SYGVKD. The junction had 11 bases not matched to a gene; V was cut back by 8 bases and J by 6 bases. The CDR3, as DNA: TGTGCCATCGGTTACGGGACAGGAGATCATGGCTACACCTTC. This sequence encodes CAIGYGTGDHGYTF.

V is TRBV28 and J is TRBJ1-2; 12 nucleotides align to TRBD1. Unmatched junction bases numbered 10, after V lost 4 bases and J lost 4 bases. From germline, CDR1 is MDHEN and CDR2 SYDVKM. The CDR3 is 17 amino acids. Here the CDR3 reads CASSSQGQGASGYGYTF. The CDR3 DNA reads as TGTGCCAGCAGTTCCCAGGGACAGGGGGCTAGTGGCTATGGCTACACCTTC.

This clone was observed many times. The chain links TRBV6-1 to TRBJ2-7; D unresolved. Trimming removed 2 bases from V and 0 bases from J, with 8 bases in between. CDR3 size: 14 residues. Germline CDR1 is MNHNS and CDR2 is SASEGT. The CDR3 reads CASSEQKNSYEQYF. DNA of the CDR3: TGTGCCAGCAGTGAACAGAAAAACTCCTACGAGCAGTACTTC.

The V and J genes are TRBV7-8 and TRBJ2-1, with 7 bases aligning to TRBD2. CDR1 is SGHVS, CDR2 FQNEAQ, per germline. This CDR3 has 15 amino acids. V lost 2 bases, J lost 7 bases, and 8 bases stayed unmatched. CDR3 in amino acids: CASSLSGGHPNEQFF. The DNA for the CDR3 is TGTGCCAGCAGCTTATCGGGGGGTCATCCAAATGAGCAGTTCTTC.

V is TRBV25-1 and J is TRBJ1-4; 8 bases are shared with TRBD1. CDR1 is MGHDK and CDR2 is SYGVNS in the germline V gene. V was pared by 6 bases and J by 5 bases, with 2 bases of the junction left unmatched. The CDR3 has 13 residues. The CDR3 protein is CASRDRVNEKLFF. The CDR3 DNA follows: TGTGCCAGCAGGGACAGGGTGAATGAAAAACTGTTTTTT.

The CDR3 DNA reads as TGTGCCAGCAGCTTTGGGACGGTTAGCACAGATACGCAGTATTTT. Encoded protein: CASSFGTVSTDTQYF. The chain has TRBV5-4 and TRBJ2-3, with D perhaps matching TRBD1 or TRBD2 (5 bases each). CDR3 size: 15 residues. The germline V and J ends were trimmed by 2 bases and 0 bases, with 10 bases remaining between them. CDR1 and CDR2 from the germline V gene are SGHNT and YYREEE (reference sequence).

This clone was detected a few times. At the DNA level, this CDR3 is encoded by other sequences in the same sample as well. CDR3 DNA sequence: TGTGCCAGCAGCTTAAGACAGGGCAATCAGCCCCAGCATTTT. Amino acid sequence: CASSLRQGNQPQHF. The chain joins TRBV7-2 to TRBJ1-5, with a possible D match to TRBD1 (6 bases). The CDR3 is made up of 14 amino acids. Germline lookup yields CDR1 SGHTA and CDR2 FQGNSA. Trimming took off 2 bases at V and 2 bases at J, with 7 bases between the two ends.

V usage is TRBV5-1 and J usage is TRBJ1-3; D unresolved. The V and J ends lost 0 bases and 2 bases respectively, with 9 bases between them. The CDR3 is 15 amino acids. Germline V gene lookup returns CDR1 SGHRS and CDR2 YFSETQ. CDR3 region: CASSLGDETGNTIYF. CDR3 nucleotide sequence: TGCGCCAGCAGCTTGGGCGACGAGACTGGAAACACCATATATTTT.

About this clone itself: The same CDR3 is also encoded by other DNA sequences in this sample. The chain joins TRBV28 to TRBJ1-2, with D unresolved. Germline V gene sequence: CDR1 MDHEN, CDR2 SYDVKM. This CDR3 is 13 amino acids long. Trimming left V 6 bases short and J 8 bases short, with 16 bases between. CDR3 amino acids: CASSSPAGGGYTF. The CDR3 nucleotides read TGTGCCAGCAGCTCGCCGGCGGGTGGGGGCTACACCTTC.